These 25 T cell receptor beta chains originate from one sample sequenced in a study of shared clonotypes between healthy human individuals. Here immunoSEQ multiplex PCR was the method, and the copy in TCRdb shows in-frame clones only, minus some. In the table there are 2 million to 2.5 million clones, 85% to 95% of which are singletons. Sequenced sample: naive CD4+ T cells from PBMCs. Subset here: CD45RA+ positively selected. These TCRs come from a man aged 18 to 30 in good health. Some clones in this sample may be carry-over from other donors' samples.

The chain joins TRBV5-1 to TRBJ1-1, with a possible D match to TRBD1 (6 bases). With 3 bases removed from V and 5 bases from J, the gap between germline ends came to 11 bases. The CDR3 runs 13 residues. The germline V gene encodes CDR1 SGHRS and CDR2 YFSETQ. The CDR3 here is CASSWTELTEAFF. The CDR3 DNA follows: TGCGCCAGCAGCTGGACAGAACTGACTGAAGCTTTCTTT. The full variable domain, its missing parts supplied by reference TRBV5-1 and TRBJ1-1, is KAGVTQTPRYLIKTRGQQVTLSCSPISGHRSVSWYQQTPGQGLQFLFEYFSETQRNKGNFPGRFSGRQFSNSRSEMNVSTLELGDSALYLCASSWTELTEAFFGQGTRLTVV.

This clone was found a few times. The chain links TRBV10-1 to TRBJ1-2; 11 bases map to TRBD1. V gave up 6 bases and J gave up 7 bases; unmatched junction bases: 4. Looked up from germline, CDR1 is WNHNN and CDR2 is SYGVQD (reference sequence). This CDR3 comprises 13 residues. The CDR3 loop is CASRGTGGGGYTF. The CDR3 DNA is TGCGCCAGCAGAGGGACAGGGGGAGGTGGCTACACCTTC.

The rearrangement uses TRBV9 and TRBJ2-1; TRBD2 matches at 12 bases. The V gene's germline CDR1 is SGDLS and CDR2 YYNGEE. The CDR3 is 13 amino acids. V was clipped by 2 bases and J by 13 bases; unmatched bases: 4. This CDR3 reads CASSVTSGSYQFF. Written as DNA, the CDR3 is TGTGCCAGCAGCGTGACTAGCGGGAGTTATCAGTTCTTC.

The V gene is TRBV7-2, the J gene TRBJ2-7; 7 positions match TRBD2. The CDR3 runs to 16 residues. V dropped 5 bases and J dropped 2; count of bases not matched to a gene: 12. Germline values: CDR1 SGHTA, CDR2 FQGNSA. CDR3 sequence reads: CASSPPRQRGTYEQYF. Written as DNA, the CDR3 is TGTGCCAGCAGCCCGCCCCGCCAGCGGGGTACCTACGAGCAGTACTTC.

CDR3 region: CASSYRPGTEPYGYTF. The DNA of the CDR3 is TGTGCCAGCAGTTACAGGCCCGGGACAGAACCTTATGGCTACACCTTC. The J gene is TRBJ1-2, the V gene TRBV27; 7 nucleotides align to TRBD1. J gave up 5 bases and V 4 bases, and 13 bases lay outside the gene matches. The CDR3 is 16 amino acids. The germline gives CDR1 MNHEY, CDR2 SMNVEV (reference sequence).

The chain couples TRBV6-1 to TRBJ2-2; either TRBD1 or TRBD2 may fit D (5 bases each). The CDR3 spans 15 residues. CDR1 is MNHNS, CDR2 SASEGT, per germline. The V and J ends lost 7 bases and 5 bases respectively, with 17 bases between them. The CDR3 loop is CASIPGPRVTGELFF. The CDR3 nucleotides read TGTGCCAGCATCCCGGGACCCCGAGTTACCGGGGAGCTGTTTTTT.

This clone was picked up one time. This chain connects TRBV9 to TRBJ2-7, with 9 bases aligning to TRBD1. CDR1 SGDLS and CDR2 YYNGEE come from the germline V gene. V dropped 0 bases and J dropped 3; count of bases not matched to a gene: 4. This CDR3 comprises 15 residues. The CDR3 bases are TGTGCCAGCAGCGTAGGGGGACAGGGCTACTACGAGCAGTACTTC. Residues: CASSVGGQGYYEQYF.

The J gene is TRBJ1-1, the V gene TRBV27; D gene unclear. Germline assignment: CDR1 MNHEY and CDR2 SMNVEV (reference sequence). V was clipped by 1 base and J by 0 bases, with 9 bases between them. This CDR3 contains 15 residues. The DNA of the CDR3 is TGTGCCAGCAGTTTATGGCCAGTCATGAACACTGAAGCTTTCTTT. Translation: CASSLWPVMNTEAFF.

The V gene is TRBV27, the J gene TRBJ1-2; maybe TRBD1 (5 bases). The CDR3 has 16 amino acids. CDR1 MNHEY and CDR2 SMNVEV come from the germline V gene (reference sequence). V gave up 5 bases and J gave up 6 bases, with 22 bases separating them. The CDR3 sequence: CASSGRGGARGNGYTF. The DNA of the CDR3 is TGTGCCAGCAGTGGCCGGGGAGGGGCGCGGGGGAATGGCTACACCTTC.

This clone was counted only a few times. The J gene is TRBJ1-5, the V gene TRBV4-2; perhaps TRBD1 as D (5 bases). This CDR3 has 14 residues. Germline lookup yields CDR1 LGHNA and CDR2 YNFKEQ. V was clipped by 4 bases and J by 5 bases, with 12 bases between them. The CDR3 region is CASSLNTGDQPQHF. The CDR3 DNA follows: TGTGCCAGCAGCCTCAATACGGGGGATCAGCCCCAGCATTTT.

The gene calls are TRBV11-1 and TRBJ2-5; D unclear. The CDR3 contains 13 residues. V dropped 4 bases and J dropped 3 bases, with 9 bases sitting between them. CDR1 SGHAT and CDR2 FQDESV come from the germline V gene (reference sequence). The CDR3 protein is CASSSDGKETQYF. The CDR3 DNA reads TGTGCCAGCAGCTCGGACGGAAAAGAGACCCAGTACTTC.

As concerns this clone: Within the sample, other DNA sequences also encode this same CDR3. The CDR3 is CASSLGAEQYF. CDR3 coding DNA: TGCGCCAGCAGCTTGGGCGCTGAGCAGTACTTC. This rearrangement joins TRBV5-1 to TRBJ2-7, with D uncertain. V was trimmed by 0 bases and J by 7 bases, leaving 5 bases between them. There are 11 residues in the CDR3. Looked up from germline, CDR1 is SGHRS and CDR2 is YFSETQ.

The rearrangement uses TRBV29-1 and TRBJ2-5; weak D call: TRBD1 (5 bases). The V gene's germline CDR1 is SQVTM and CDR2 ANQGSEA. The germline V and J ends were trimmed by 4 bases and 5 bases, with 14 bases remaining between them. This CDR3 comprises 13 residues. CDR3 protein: CSVVSGLRETQYF. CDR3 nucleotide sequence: TGCAGCGTTGTTTCAGGGCTGAGGGAGACCCAGTACTTC.

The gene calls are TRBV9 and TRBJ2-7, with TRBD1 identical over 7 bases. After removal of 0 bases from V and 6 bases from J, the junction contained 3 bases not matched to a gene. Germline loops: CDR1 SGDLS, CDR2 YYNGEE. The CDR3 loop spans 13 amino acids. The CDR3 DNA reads TGTGCCAGCAGCGTAGAACAGGGGCGCGAGCAGTACTTC. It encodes CASSVEQGREQYF.

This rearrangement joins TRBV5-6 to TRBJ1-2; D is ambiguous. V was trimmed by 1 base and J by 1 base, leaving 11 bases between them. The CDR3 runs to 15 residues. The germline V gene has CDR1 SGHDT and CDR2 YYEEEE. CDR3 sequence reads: CASSLPAAYNYGYTF. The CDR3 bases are TGTGCCAGCAGCTTGCCAGCGGCATATAACTATGGCTACACCTTC.

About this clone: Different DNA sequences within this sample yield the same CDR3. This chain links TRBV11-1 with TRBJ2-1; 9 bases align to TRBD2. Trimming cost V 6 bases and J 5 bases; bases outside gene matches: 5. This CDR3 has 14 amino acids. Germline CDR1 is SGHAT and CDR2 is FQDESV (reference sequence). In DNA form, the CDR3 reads TGTGCCAGCAGTCTGAGCGGGGGGAACAATGAGCAGTTCTTC. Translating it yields CASSLSGGNNEQFF.

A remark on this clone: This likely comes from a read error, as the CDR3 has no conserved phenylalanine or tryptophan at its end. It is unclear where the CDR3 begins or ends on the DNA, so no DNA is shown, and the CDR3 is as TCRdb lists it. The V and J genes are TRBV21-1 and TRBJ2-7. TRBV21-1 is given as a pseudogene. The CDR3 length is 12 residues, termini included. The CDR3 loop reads CASSEGLVRVRS.

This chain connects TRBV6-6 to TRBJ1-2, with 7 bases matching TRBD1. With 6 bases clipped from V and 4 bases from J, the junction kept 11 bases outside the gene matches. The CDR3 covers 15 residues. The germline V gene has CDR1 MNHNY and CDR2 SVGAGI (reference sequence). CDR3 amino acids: CASRVTQRDSYGYTF. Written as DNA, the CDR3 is TGTGCCAGCAGAGTTACCCAACGGGACAGCTATGGCTACACCTTC.

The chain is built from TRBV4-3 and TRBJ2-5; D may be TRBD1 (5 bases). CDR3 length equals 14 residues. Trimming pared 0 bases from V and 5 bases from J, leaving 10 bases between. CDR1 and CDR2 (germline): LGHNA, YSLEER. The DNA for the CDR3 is TGCGCCAGCAGCCAAGAGGGCAGGGATGAGACCCAGTACTTC. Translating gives CASSQEGRDETQYF.

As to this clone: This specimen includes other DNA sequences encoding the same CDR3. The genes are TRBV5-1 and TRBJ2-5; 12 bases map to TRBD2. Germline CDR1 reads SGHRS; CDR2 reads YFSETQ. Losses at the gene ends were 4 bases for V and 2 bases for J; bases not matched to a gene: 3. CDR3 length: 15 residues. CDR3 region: CASSGGLAGQETQYF. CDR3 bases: TGCGCCAGCAGCGGAGGACTAGCGGGACAAGAGACCCAGTACTTC.

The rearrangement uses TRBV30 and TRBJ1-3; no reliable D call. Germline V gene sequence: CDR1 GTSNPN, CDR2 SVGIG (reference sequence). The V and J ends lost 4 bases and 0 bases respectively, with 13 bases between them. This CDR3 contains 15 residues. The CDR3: CAWTLGRYSGNTIYF. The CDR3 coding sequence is TGTGCCTGGACTTTAGGACGGTACTCTGGAAACACCATATATTTT.

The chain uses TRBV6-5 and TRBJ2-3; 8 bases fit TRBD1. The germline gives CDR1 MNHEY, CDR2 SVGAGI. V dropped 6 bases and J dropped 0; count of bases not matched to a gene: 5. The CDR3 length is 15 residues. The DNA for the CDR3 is TGTGCCAGCAGCCGGACAGGGTACAGCACAGATACGCAGTATTTT. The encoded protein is CASSRTGYSTDTQYF.

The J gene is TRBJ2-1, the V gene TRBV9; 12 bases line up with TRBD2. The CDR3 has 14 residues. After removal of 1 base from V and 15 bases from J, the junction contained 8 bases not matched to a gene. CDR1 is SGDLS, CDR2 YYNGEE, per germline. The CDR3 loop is CASSVSRLAGALFF. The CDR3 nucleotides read TGTGCCAGCAGCGTAAGCAGACTAGCGGGAGCTCTGTTCTTC.

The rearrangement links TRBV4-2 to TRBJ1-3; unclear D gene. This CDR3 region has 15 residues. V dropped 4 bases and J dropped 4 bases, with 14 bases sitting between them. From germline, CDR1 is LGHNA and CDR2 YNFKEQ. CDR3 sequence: CASSLTETAGNTIYF. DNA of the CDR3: TGTGCCAGCAGCCTCACAGAGACGGCAGGAAACACCATATATTTT.

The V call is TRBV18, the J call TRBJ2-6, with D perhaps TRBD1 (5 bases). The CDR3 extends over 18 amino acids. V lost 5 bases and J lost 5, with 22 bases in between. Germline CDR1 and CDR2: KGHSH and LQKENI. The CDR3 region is CASSAQADIQSRANVLTF. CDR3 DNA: TGTGCCAGCTCAGCGCAGGCGGACATACAAAGTCGGGCCAACGTCCTGACTTTC.